The sequence of this TCR beta chain was determined in a study of T cells in Graves' hyperthyroidism and ophthalmopathy. Germline V gives CDR1 SGHTA, CDR2 FQGNSA. The CDR3 consists of 12 residues. The TCR beta CDR3 regions underwent amplification using RNA transcripts as the source. A first-round RT-PCR of the TCR CDR3 used the HTBI primer set. TCRdb analysed the multiplex PCR reads with MiXCR anew, one entry per CDR3 protein. This table holds hundreds of thousands of distinct CDR3 sequences, around 21% found once. Specimen: blood. This sequence was found in a man aged 25-45 years with Graves' ophthalmopathy. The chain carries TRBV7-2 and TRBJ2-2; no clear D gene. Near its end, the DNA agrees better with TRBJ1-1, so the J call may be wrong. The CDR3 spells CASSLANSGAFF. CDR3 DNA: TGTGCCAGCAGCTTAGCAAACTCGGGAGCTTTCTTT.